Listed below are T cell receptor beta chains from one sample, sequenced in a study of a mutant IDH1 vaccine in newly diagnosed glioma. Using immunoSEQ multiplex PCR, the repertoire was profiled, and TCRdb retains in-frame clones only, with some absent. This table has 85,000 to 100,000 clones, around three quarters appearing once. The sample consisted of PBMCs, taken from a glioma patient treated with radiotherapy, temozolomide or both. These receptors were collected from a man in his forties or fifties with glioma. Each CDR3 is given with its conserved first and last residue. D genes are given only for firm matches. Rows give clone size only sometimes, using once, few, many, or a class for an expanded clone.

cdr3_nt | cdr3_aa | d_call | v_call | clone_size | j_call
TGTGCCAGCAGTCTAACTCTACAGGGGGAGGCTTTCTTT | CASSLTLQGEAFF | TRBD1 | TRBV6-4 | - | TRBJ1-1
TGTGCCAGCTCGCCTTTGGGACAGGGGTTGCGGGAGACCCAGTACTTC | CASSPLGQGLRETQYF | TRBD1 | TRBV18 | - | TRBJ2-5
TGTGCCAGCAGCATATGGGTGGGAGATACGCAGTATTTT | CASSIWVGDTQYF | - | TRBV11-2 | - | TRBJ2-3
TGTGCCAGCAGTTCCCGGGACAGGGCATCTAATGAAAAACTGTTTTTT | CASSSRDRASNEKLFF | TRBD1 | TRBV6-5 | once | TRBJ1-4
TGTGCCAGCAGCACCCCGGGCAGCCCCAGCATTCAGTACTTC | CASSTPGSPSIQYF | - | TRBV5-4 | few | TRBJ2-4
TGTGCCAGCAGCTCGTATGTGACTAGCGGGAGCGAGGAGCAGTTCTTC | CASSSYVTSGSEEQFF | TRBD2 | TRBV5-4 | - | TRBJ2-1
TGTGCCAGCTCATCCCTCGACGTGAACACCGGGGAGCTGTTTTTT | CASSSLDVNTGELFF | - | TRBV18 | - | TRBJ2-2
TGTGCCAGCAGCCAAGCCGGGGACAATGAGCAGTTCTTC | CASSQAGDNEQFF | - | TRBV4-2 | - | TRBJ2-1
TGCGCCAGCAGCCAAGAAATTTCGAACAGCTTCTACGAGCAGTACTTC | CASSQEISNSFYEQYF | - | TRBV4-1 | few | TRBJ2-7
TGTGCCAGCAGCTTAGGACAGGGGGCTGGGGCCAACGTCCTGACTTTC | CASSLGQGAGANVLTF | TRBD1 | TRBV5-6 | - | TRBJ2-6
TGTGCCAGCAGCCCCCTAGCGGGAGACCACGAGCAGTACTTC | CASSPLAGDHEQYF | TRBD2 | TRBV7-3 | - | TRBJ2-7
TGTGCCAGCAGCTTGGAGCAGCGGGGGAACCAAGAGACCCAGTACTTC | CASSLEQRGNQETQYF | TRBD2 | TRBV5-4 | once | TRBJ2-5
TGCGCCAGCAGCCAAGATGTGGGACAGGGTTACAATGAGCAGTTCTTC | CASSQDVGQGYNEQFF | TRBD1 | TRBV4-3 | few | TRBJ2-1
TGTGCCAGCAGCCGACTTAGCGGGAGCTACAATGAGCAGTTCTTC | CASSRLSGSYNEQFF | TRBD2 | TRBV5-4 | - | TRBJ2-1
TGCGCCAGCAGCCTCGGAGGGCCCAGCTCCTACGAGCAGTACTTC | CASSLGGPSSYEQYF | - | TRBV10-1 | - | TRBJ2-7
TGTGCCAGCAGTCCACCCGACAGGGGCGGCTACGAGCAGTACTTC | CASSPPDRGGYEQYF | TRBD1 | TRBV7-2 | - | TRBJ2-7
TGTGCCAGCAGTTTCCGGGACAGCACAGATACGCAGTATTTT | CASSFRDSTDTQYF | - | TRBV6-6 | - | TRBJ2-3
TGTGCCAGCAGCTTAGTCCACAGAGGAGAAGAGACCCAGTACTTC | CASSLVHRGEETQYF | - | TRBV7-2 | - | TRBJ2-5
TGCGCCAGCAGCCAAGCTTGGACTAGCGGGTACCAAGAGACCCAGTACTTC | CASSQAWTSGYQETQYF | TRBD2 | TRBV4-3 | - | TRBJ2-5
TGCGCCAGCAGGGAGGCGGCTTCCTCCTACGAGCAGTACTTC | CASREAASSYEQYF | - | TRBV5-1 | - | TRBJ2-7
TGTGCCAGCAGTAGGACCCGCAGGGTCGCCTACGAGCAGTACTTC | CASSRTRRVAYEQYF | - | TRBV28 | - | TRBJ2-7
TGTGCCAGCAGCCGGGACGGGAGAGGTGGAGATACGCAGTATTTT | CASSRDGRGGDTQYF | - | TRBV4-2 | - | TRBJ2-3
TGTGCCAGCACCAAGCCCGGGAATGAGCAGTTCTTC | CASTKPGNEQFF | - | TRBV7-8 | - | TRBJ2-1
TGTGCCAGCAGCCGGACTAGCGGGAGGAACGAGCAGTACTTC | CASSRTSGRNEQYF | TRBD2 | TRBV7-2 | - | TRBJ2-7
TGCAGTGCCCCCAACTTTGGCTACACCTTC | CSAPNFGYTF | - | TRBV20-1 | - | TRBJ1-2
TGTGCCTGGAGTGTACCCGGGGCGCGCTCCTACAATGAGCAGTTCTTC | CAWSVPGARSYNEQFF | - | TRBV30 | once | TRBJ2-1
TGTGCCAGCAGTTACTCAGAGAAGGGCTACACCTTC | CASSYSEKGYTF | - | TRBV6-5 | - | TRBJ1-2
TGTGCCAGCAGTTCCTACACAGATACGCAGTATTTT | CASSSYTDTQYF | - | TRBV28 | - | TRBJ2-3
TGTGCCAGCAGTGAATTGGGGGACGTATACGAGCAGTACTTC | CASSELGDVYEQYF | - | TRBV6-5 | once | TRBJ2-7
TGTGCCAGCAGTCCCGCGGGACAGGGGCACAACGAGCAGTACTTC | CASSPAGQGHNEQYF | TRBD1 | TRBV6-5 | - | TRBJ2-7
TGTGCCAGCAGCGCGCGCAGCGCGTCCGGGGAGCTGTTTTTT | CASSARSASGELFF | - | TRBV7-2 | few | TRBJ2-2
TGTGCCAGCAGCCCGACTAGCGGGTCCTACGAGCAGTACTTC | CASSPTSGSYEQYF | TRBD2 | TRBV6-5 | - | TRBJ2-7
TGCGCCAGCAAGATACTAGCGGGGGATATTGAGCAGTACTTC | CASKILAGDIEQYF | TRBD2 | TRBV10-2 | - | TRBJ2-7
TGCGCCAGCAGCTTGGATGGTATGAGTGAAAAACTGTTTTTT | CASSLDGMSEKLFF | - | TRBV5-1 | - | TRBJ1-4
TGTGCCAGCAGCTTAGGTCTAGCGGGAGTAACCGGGGAGCTGTTTTTT | CASSLGLAGVTGELFF | TRBD2 | TRBV5-4 | - | TRBJ2-2
TGTGCCATCAACGTCGGGGGGAACACTGAAGCTTTCTTT | CAINVGGNTEAFF | - | TRBV6-5 | few | TRBJ1-1
TGTGCCAGCAGCCCTGTAAGGGGGGCATTTGATTCACCCCTCCACTTT | CASSPVRGAFDSPLHF | - | TRBV5-4 | - | TRBJ1-6
TGTGCCAGCAGCGCGGGCCAAAGGACTAGTGACTATGGCTACACCTTC | CASSAGQRTSDYGYTF | - | TRBV7-2 | - | TRBJ1-2
TGTGCCAGCAGCTTGGGACCAGATTTTGGGTGGGTGCCCTATGGCTACACCTTC | CASSLGPDFGWVPYGYTF | - | TRBV5-4 | - | TRBJ1-2
TGTGCCAGCAGCCATCAAATAGGTGAGGGCGGGGAGCTGTTTTTT | CASSHQIGEGGELFF | - | TRBV4-2 | - | TRBJ2-2
TGTGCCAGCAGCCAAGATCCAGCGTCCGGGGAGCTGTTTTTT | CASSQDPASGELFF | - | TRBV4-2 | few | TRBJ2-2
TGTGCCAGCAGCCTAACGGTAGCGGGAGCAGATACGCAGTATTTT | CASSLTVAGADTQYF | TRBD2 | TRBV28 | - | TRBJ2-3